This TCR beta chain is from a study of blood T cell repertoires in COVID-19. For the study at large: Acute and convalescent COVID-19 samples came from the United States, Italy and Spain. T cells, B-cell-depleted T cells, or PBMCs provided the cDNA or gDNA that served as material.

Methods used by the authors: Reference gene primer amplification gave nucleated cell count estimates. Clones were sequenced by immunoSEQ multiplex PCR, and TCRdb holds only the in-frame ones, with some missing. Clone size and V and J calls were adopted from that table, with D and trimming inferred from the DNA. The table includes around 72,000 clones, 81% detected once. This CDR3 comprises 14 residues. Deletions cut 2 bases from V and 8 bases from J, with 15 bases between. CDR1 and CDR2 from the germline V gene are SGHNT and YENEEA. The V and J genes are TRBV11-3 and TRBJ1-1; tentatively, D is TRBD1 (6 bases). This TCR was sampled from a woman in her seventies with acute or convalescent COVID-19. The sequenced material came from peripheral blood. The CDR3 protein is CASSLYVRGAEAFF. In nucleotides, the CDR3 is TGTGCCAGCAGCTTATATGTGCGGGGGGCGGAAGCTTTCTTT.